A single sample gave rise to the 20 T cell receptor beta chains below, sequenced in a study of blood T cell repertoires in COVID-19. Produced via immunoSEQ multiplex PCR; TCRdb's table is partial and in-frame only. The repertoire holds roughly 260,000 clones, with 88% as singletons. Sequencing used peripheral blood. These receptors all come from a man between 60 and 75 years old who had recovered from COVID-19.

This chain joins TRBV6-5 and TRBJ2-2, with 10 bases identical to TRBD2. V gave up 5 bases and J gave up 6 bases; unmatched junction bases: 3. This CDR3 has 14 amino acids. Germline V CDR1 and CDR2: MNHEY, SVGAGI. The CDR3: CASSPGTSAGELFF. DNA of the CDR3: TGTGCCAGCAGTCCCGGGACTAGCGCCGGGGAGCTGTTTTTT.

The gene calls are TRBV27 and TRBJ2-3; 11 bases are shared with TRBD2. The ends lost 3 bases at V and 6 bases at J; junction bases unmatched: 2. The CDR3 has 14 amino acids. Germline CDR1 reads MNHEY; CDR2 reads SMNVEV (reference sequence). CDR3 residues: CASSFLAGGDTQYF. The CDR3 DNA sequence: TGTGCCAGCAGTTTCTTAGCGGGGGGGGATACGCAGTATTTT.

This chain uses TRBV6-2 or TRBV6-3 with TRBJ2-5; TRBD2 might be the D (5 bases). The CDR3 is 12 residues long. Per the germline V gene, CDR1 is MNHEY and CDR2 is SVGEGT. V shed 5 bases and J shed 5 bases, with 9 bases lying between them. This CDR3 is CASSPDSETQYF. The CDR3 DNA reads TGTGCCAGCAGTCCGGACTCGGAGACCCAGTACTTC.

This chain links TRBV29-1 with TRBJ2-5; tentative D call: TRBD2 (5 bases). Germline assignment: CDR1 SQVTM and CDR2 ANQGSEA. The CDR3 length is 12 residues. With 4 bases removed from V and 7 bases from J, the gap between germline ends came to 13 bases. CDR3 sequence (DNA): TGCAGCGTTGGTGAGGGCGAGGGGACCCAGTACTTC. Protein sequence: CSVGEGEGTQYF.

This clone is a singleton in its sample. This chain uses TRBV19 with TRBJ2-2; 9 nucleotides match TRBD1. CDR1 is LNHDA and CDR2 is SQIVND in the germline V gene (reference sequence). The CDR3 totals 15 residues. V dropped 5 bases and J dropped 3; count of bases not matched to a gene: 4. In DNA, the CDR3 is TGTGCCAGTAGTCCCGGGACAGGGCACACCGGGGAGCTGTTTTTT. It translates to CASSPGTGHTGELFF.

This CDR3 reads CAIADLLGTGLLTF. The CDR3 DNA follows: TGTGCCATCGCCGACCTTTTAGGGACAGGGCTCCTCACCTTC. The gene calls are TRBV19 and TRBJ1-2; the match to TRBD1 covers 9 bases. This CDR3 is 14 amino acids long. J lost 13 bases, V lost 10 bases, and 19 bases had no gene match. Germline V CDR1 and CDR2: LNHDA, SQIVND (reference sequence).

The chain joins TRBV27 to TRBJ1-1, with unresolved D. This CDR3 has 14 residues. The V and J ends lost 6 bases and 0 bases respectively, with 11 bases between them. Looked up from germline, CDR1 is MNHEY and CDR2 is SMNVEV (reference sequence). The CDR3, as DNA: TGTGCCAGCAGCCCCCACTCCATGAACACTGAAGCTTTCTTT. As protein: CASSPHSMNTEAFF.

In its sample, this clone was seen once. The chain joins TRBV5-1 to TRBJ1-1; 7 nucleotides agree with TRBD1. The CDR3 has 15 amino acids. Germline assignment: CDR1 SGHRS and CDR2 YFSETQ. V shed 2 bases and J 0 bases; nucleotides not matched to a gene: 4. As DNA, the CDR3 is TGCGCCAGCAGCTTCCGACAGGGAATGAACACTGAAGCTTTCTTT. Protein sequence: CASSFRQGMNTEAFF.

The CDR3 DNA reads TGCGCCAGCAGACATTCAGCGGGGGGGCCGTCAGATACGCAGTATTTT. It codes for CASRHSAGGPSDTQYF. The rearrangement joins TRBV5-1 to TRBJ2-3; 10 nucleotides align to TRBD2. The germline CDR1 and CDR2 sequences are SGHRS and YFSETQ. V lost 5 bases to trimming and J lost 4 bases; unmatched junction nucleotides: 10. The CDR3 length is 16 residues. The variable domain in full, completed from reference TRBV5-1 and TRBJ2-3, reads KAGVTQTPRYLIKTRGQQVTLSCSPISGHRSVSWYQQTPGQGLQFLFEYFSETQRNKGNFPGRFSGRQFSNSRSEMNVSTLELGDSALYLCASRHSAGGPSDTQYFGPGTRLTVL.

A note on this clone: The sample has other DNA sequences that encode this CDR3 too. The chain has TRBV24-1 and TRBJ2-5; 11 bases agree with TRBD2. Germline loops: CDR1 KGHDR, CDR2 SFDVKD. The V segment lost 2 bases and the J segment 2 bases; nucleotides outside the gene matches: 0. The CDR3 is made up of 15 amino acids. The chain's CDR3 is CATSDSSGGQETQYF. The CDR3 DNA reads TGTGCCACCAGTGATTCTAGCGGGGGGCAAGAGACCCAGTACTTC.

The chain has TRBV5-8 and TRBJ1-2, with 7 bases that match TRBD1. Germline trimming cut 7 bases from V and 3 bases from J; bases unmatched to any gene: 9. This CDR3 has 14 residues. CDR1 is SGHTS and CDR2 is YDEGEE in the germline V gene. CDR3 in DNA: TGTGCCAGCTGTCGCCTAGGGGGCCACTATGGCTACACCTTC. Its translation: CASCRLGGHYGYTF.

The chain uses TRBV7-6 and TRBJ1-1, with D perhaps matching TRBD1 (6 bases). Germline lookup yields CDR1 SGHVS and CDR2 FNYEAQ. The CDR3 has 15 residues. V lost 0 bases and J lost 4, with 12 bases in between. DNA of the CDR3: TGTGCCAGCAGCTTAGCGGTCGAAGGGGGCACTGAAGCTTTCTTT. Protein: CASSLAVEGGTEAFF.

The V call is TRBV5-3, the J call TRBJ2-7, with TRBD2 identical over 8 bases. TRBV5-3 is labeled an ORF, and its function is uncertain. The CDR3 is 15 amino acids. V shed 4 bases and J 1 base; nucleotides not matched to a gene: 7. The CDR3 DNA sequence: TGTGCCAGAAGCCAGACTAGCGAAAGGTCCTACGAGCAGTACTTC. Translating gives CARSQTSERSYEQYF.

This clone has a single count. The V call is TRBV18, the J call TRBJ1-5, with 7 nucleotides matching TRBD1. The trim removed 3 bases at V and 3 bases at J, leaving 2 bases unmatched. Germline V gene lookup returns CDR1 KGHSH and CDR2 LQKENI. This CDR3 region has 14 residues. The CDR3 DNA follows: TGTGCCAGCTCACCCGGGACAGTCAATCAGCCCCAGCATTTT. It codes for CASSPGTVNQPQHF.

The J gene is TRBJ2-7, the V gene TRBV30, with 7 positions matching TRBD2. Unmatched junction bases numbered 7, after V lost 5 bases and J lost 6 bases. Germline V gene data show CDR1 as GTSNPN and CDR2 as SVGIG (reference sequence). The CDR3 consists of 12 residues. As DNA, the CDR3 is TGTGCCTGGGGCCGGGGAGGGCGCGAGCAGTACTTC. Translating gives CAWGRGGREQYF.

This chain connects TRBV5-1 to TRBJ1-4; D unclear. V lost 10 bases and J 5 bases, leaving 12 bases between the germline ends. CDR3 length: 12 residues. Germline V gene lookup returns CDR1 SGHRS and CDR2 YFSETQ. In DNA, the CDR3 is TGCGCCCCAAAGGAGGTAAATGAAAAACTGTTTTTT. It yields the protein CAPKEVNEKLFF.

The chain recombines TRBV7-8 with TRBJ1-1, with a weak D call TRBD1 (5 bases). Germline assignment: CDR1 SGHVS and CDR2 FQNEAQ. Trimming cost V 2 bases and J 10 bases, with 17 bases left between them. CDR3 length equals 14 residues. The CDR3 protein is CASSLTSLGVGAFF. The CDR3 region has the DNA TGTGCCAGCAGCTTAACGTCCTTAGGGGTCGGAGCTTTCTTT. Combining the CDR3 with reference TRBV7-8 and TRBJ1-1 gives the whole variable domain GAGVSQSPRYKVAKRGQDVALRCDPISGHVSLFWYQQALGQGPEFLTYFQNEAQLDKSGLPSDRFFAERPEGSVSTLKIQRTQQEDSAVYLCASSLTSLGVGAFFGQGTRLTVV.

This rearrangement joins TRBV7-9 to TRBJ2-3; 7 nucleotides align to TRBD2. Germline CDR1 reads SEHNR; CDR2 reads FQNEAQ (reference sequence). This CDR3 has 15 amino acids. J lost 3 bases, V lost 5 bases, and 8 bases had no gene match. The CDR3 spells CASSMSGDRTDTQYF. CDR3 nucleotides: TGTGCCAGCAGCATGAGCGGGGACCGAACAGATACGCAGTATTTT.

V is TRBV11-2 and J is TRBJ1-4, with a tentative D call TRBD1 (5 bases). V was shortened by 0 bases and J by 4 bases, with 9 bases between the two germline ends. The CDR3 length is 15 residues. Germline CDR1 reads SGHAT; CDR2 reads FQNNGV. The CDR3 nucleotides read TGTGCCAGCAGCTTAGATCGACAGATTAATGAAAAACTGTTTTTT. Residues: CASSLDRQINEKLFF.

This clone was observed once. CDR3 nucleotide sequence: TGTGCCAGTAGCCAGCGGGGGGGCCTTTATACGCAGTATTTT. Its translation: CASSQRGGLYTQYF. The rearrangement uses TRBV19 and TRBJ2-3; 10 bases map to TRBD2. The CDR3 runs 14 residues. V lost 6 bases and J lost 7; bases outside the gene matches: 7. The germline V gene has CDR1 LNHDA and CDR2 SQIVND (reference sequence). The whole variable domain, filled in from reference TRBV19 and TRBJ2-3, reads DGGITQSPKYLFRKEGQNVTLSCEQNLNHDAMYWYRQDPGQGLRLIYYSQIVNDFQKGDIAEGYSVSREKKESFPLTVTSAQKNPTAFYLCASSQRGGLYTQYFGPGTRLTVL.